This record covers a single TCR beta chain. The target antigen is unknown. The identical CDR3 is also encoded by other nucleotide sequences in the sample. This specimen comes from a study of shared clonotypes between healthy human individuals. Findings and limits, study-wide: The study sampled only blood, and tissue repertoires likely differ. In the sorted subsets, rarefaction showed sequencing was incomplete despite large depth.

Here immunoSEQ multiplex PCR was the method, and the copy in TCRdb shows in-frame clones only, minus some. This repertoire shows a few million clones, 85% to 95% found once; its top ten account for approximately 1.7%. There are 17 residues in the CDR3. V shed 0 bases, J shed 0 bases, and the junction held 4 bases outside the gene matches. CDR1 and CDR2 from the germline V gene are MNHEY and SMNVEV (reference sequence). CD45RO negativity and positive selection for CCR7 defined naive CD8 cells, a population that excluded terminally differentiated effector memory CD45RA+ cells. The receptor comes from a man aged 18 to 30 in good health. Some clones in this sample may be carry-over from other donors' samples. The V gene is TRBV27, the J gene TRBJ2-2; the match to TRBD1 covers 7 bases. Sample: naive CD8+ T cells from PBMCs. The CDR3 DNA is TGTGCCAGCAGTTTATCCCGACAGGGCGCGAACACCGGGGAGCTGTTTTTT. Residues: CASSLSRQGANTGELFF.